Presented here are 5 T cell receptor beta chains from one specimen sequenced in a study of a mutant IDH1 vaccine in newly diagnosed glioma. These receptors are not linked to any known antigen. The repertoire was sequenced with immunoSEQ multiplex PCR; TCRdb's copy has only in-frame clones and lacks some. The table has 88,000 or so clones, approximately 85% seen once. Documented time point: week 23, last vaccination. Topical imiquimod accompanied each vaccine dose, which consisted of 300 ug of mutant IDH1 20-mer peptide. The sequencing used PBMCs, collected from a glioma patient whose treatment included an IDH1 peptide vaccine. All receptors derive from a man aged 25-40 years with glioma. Some clones in this sample may be carry-over from other donors' samples.

The chain carries TRBV18 and TRBJ2-5; 7 bases fit TRBD2. The J call may be faulty, since TRBJ2-7 better matches the DNA end. Germline CDR1 and CDR2: KGHSH and LQKENI. The CDR3 totals 14 residues. This CDR3 is CASSRIGGTYEQYF. The CDR3 DNA reads as TGTGCCAGCTCACGGATCGGGGGGACCTACGAGCAGTACTTC.

This chain connects TRBV27 to TRBJ1-3, with TRBD1 identical over 9 bases. CDR1 is MNHEY and CDR2 is SMNVEV in the germline V gene (reference sequence). V lost 5 bases to trimming and J lost 4 bases; unmatched junction nucleotides: 6. The CDR3 sequence is 15 residues long. CDR3 region: CASSPDRGYGNTIYF. CDR3 in DNA: TGTGCCAGCAGTCCGGACAGGGGTTACGGAAACACCATATATTTT.

The V and J genes are TRBV7-9 and TRBJ1-4; D is possibly TRBD1 (5 bases). Germline assignment: CDR1 SEHNR and CDR2 FQNEAQ (reference sequence). This CDR3 region has 13 residues. Trimming removed 11 bases from V and 4 bases from J, with 14 bases in between. CDR3 sequence (DNA): TGTGCCGTAAACAGGCCAGATAATGAAAAACTGTTTTTT. Protein: CAVNRPDNEKLFF.

This clone was seen ten or more times. The chain is built from TRBV27 and TRBJ2-1; D is possibly TRBD1 (6 bases). The length of the CDR3 is 12 residues. The ends were cut back, 5 bases at V and 9 bases at J, with 11 bases in the middle. Germline lookup yields CDR1 MNHEY and CDR2 SMNVEV (reference sequence). The CDR3 DNA is TGTGCCAGCAGTCAACAAGGGGGTGAGCAGTTCTTC. Translating it yields CASSQQGGEQFF.

Written as DNA, the CDR3 is TGTGCCAGCAGCCAGAGCCCGGGATATACGCAGTATTTT. It is translated as CASSQSPGYTQYF. The chain links TRBV7-3 to TRBJ2-3; maybe TRBD2 (5 bases). From germline, CDR1 is SGHTA and CDR2 FQGTGA. Deletions cut 5 bases from V and 7 bases from J, with 13 bases between. This CDR3 has 13 amino acids.